Listed below are T cell receptor beta chains from one sample, sequenced in a study of shared clonotypes between healthy human individuals. Assay used: immunoSEQ multiplex PCR; TCRdb lists only in-frame clones, some missing. This table holds 490,000 or so clones, 65% to 80% found once. The sample consisted of PBMCs. The origin of the receptors is a woman between 35 and 50 years old in good health. Some clones in this sample may be carry-over from other donors' samples. CDR3s include the opening cysteine and the closing phenylalanine or tryptophan. Each record gives: J gene, V gene, CDR3 protein.

TRBJ2-7 TRBV5-4 CASSLGGGSLTWYEQYF
TRBJ1-1 TRBV7-9 CASSLISTEAFF
TRBJ1-5 TRBV2 CASSALTGRQPQHF
TRBJ1-1 TRBV14 CASSQDHFGNTEAFF
TRBJ2-1 TRBV7-6 CASSLTRTSGNEQFF
TRBJ1-1 TRBV27 CASSPRGQGSRAFF
TRBJ2-7 TRBV30 CAWSPRAGKYEQYF
TRBJ2-1 TRBV6-1 CATYLGVSSNEQFF
TRBJ1-5 TRBV19 CASSRAGGYNQPQHF
TRBJ2-3 TRBV2 CASSVLGLAYDTQYF
TRBJ2-5 TRBV18 CASSPGRGQETQYF
TRBJ2-5 TRBV28 CASSFGDRETQYF
TRBJ2-2 TRBV10-3 CAISEPRRLHNTGELFF